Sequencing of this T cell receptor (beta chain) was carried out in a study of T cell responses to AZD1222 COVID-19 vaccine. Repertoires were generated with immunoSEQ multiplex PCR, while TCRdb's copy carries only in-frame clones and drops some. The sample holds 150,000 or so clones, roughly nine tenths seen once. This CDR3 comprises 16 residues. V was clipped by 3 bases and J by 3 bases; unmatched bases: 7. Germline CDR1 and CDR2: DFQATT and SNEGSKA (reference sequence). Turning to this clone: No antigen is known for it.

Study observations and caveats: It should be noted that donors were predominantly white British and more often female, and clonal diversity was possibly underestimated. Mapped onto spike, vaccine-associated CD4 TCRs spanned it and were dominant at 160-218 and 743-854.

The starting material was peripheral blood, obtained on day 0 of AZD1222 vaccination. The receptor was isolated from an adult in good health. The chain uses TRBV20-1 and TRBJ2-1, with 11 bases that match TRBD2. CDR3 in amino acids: CSASSGRASVYNEQFF. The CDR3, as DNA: TGCAGTGCTAGTAGCGGGAGGGCCTCAGTCTACAATGAGCAGTTCTTC.